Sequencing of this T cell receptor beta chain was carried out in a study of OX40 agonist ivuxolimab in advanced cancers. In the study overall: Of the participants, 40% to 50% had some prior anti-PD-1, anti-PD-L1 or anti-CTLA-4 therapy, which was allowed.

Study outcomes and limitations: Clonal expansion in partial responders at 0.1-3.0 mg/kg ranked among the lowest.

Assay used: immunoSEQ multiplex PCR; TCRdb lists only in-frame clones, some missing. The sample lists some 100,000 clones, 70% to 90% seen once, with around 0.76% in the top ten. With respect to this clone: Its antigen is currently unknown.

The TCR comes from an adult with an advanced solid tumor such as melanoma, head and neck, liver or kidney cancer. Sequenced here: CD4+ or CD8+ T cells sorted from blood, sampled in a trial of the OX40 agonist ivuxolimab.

The CDR3 is CASSKGGRVDSEQYF. The CDR3 DNA sequence: TGTGCCAGCAGCAAAGGGGGCAGGGTTGACTCCGAGCAGTACTTC. The chain employs TRBV11-3 and TRBJ2-7; 7 bases are shared with TRBD1. The CDR3 spans 15 residues. The V gene's germline CDR1 is SGHNT and CDR2 YENEEA. V shed 5 bases, J shed 6 bases, and the junction held 13 bases outside the gene matches. Complete variable domain (other parts from reference TRBV11-3 and TRBJ2-7): EAGVVQSPRYKIIEKKQPVAFWCNPISGHNTLYWYLQNLGQGPELLIRYENEEAVDDSQLPKDRFSAERLKGVDSTLKIQPAELGDSAVYLCASSKGGRVDSEQYFGPGTRLTVT.